The TCR beta chain under discussion was sequenced for a study of blood T cell repertoires in COVID-19. Study overall: Collection of acute and convalescent COVID-19 samples took place in the United States, Italy and Spain. Nucleic acid was either cDNA or gDNA, and it came from T cells, B-cell-depleted T cells, or PBMCs.

How the authors handled the data: Estimates of nucleated cell counts were drawn from the amplification of reference gene primers. TCRdb's table, derived via immunoSEQ multiplex PCR, lists solely in-frame clones and lacks some. That table supplies the V and J calls and clone size; D and trimming were determined from the DNA. The repertoire holds 210,000 or so clones, with more than 75% as singletons. Germline CDR1 and CDR2: SEHNR and FQNEAQ (reference sequence). Trimming pared 5 bases from V and 0 bases from J, leaving 13 bases between. The CDR3 is made up of 16 amino acids. Participants came from roughly 24 US areas, aged about 18 to 100 years.

This rearrangement joins TRBV7-9 to TRBJ1-4; D is uncertain. The receptor comes from a man aged 25-45 years with acute COVID-19. Sequences were obtained from PBMCs or T cells enriched from blood (not recorded which). CDR3 nucleotides: TGTGCCAGCAGCACGTCCCAAGCTGCAACTAATGAAAAACTGTTTTTT. Protein: CASSTSQAATNEKLFF.